These T cell receptor beta chains were read from a single sample in a study of technical replicates of blood from a few donors. Assay: immunoSEQ multiplex PCR; the TCRdb copy retains only in-frame clones and omits some. The sample contains some 87,000 clones, just under 95% of which appear only once. Sequenced material: T cells isolated from PBMCs. The receptor source for this set is a human donor in good health. Each CDR3 is given with its conserved first and last residue. Each record gives: J gene, V gene, CDR3 protein.

j_gene: TRBJ1-4; v_gene: TRBV2; CDR3aa: CASKRGGRPVNEKLFF
j_gene: TRBJ2-5; v_gene: TRBV7-3; CDR3aa: CASSPGLIKETQYF
j_gene: TRBJ2-7; v_gene: TRBV7-6; CDR3aa: CASSSPGTTNYEQYF
j_gene: TRBJ2-1; v_gene: TRBV9; CDR3aa: CASSELSYNEQFF
j_gene: TRBJ2-6; v_gene: TRBV4-2; CDR3aa: CASSQDSHGTPGANVLTF
j_gene: TRBJ2-1; v_gene: TRBV6-5; CDR3aa: CASRVSGSFGNEQFF
j_gene: TRBJ2-7; v_gene: TRBV28; CDR3aa: CASRSGVTYEQYF
j_gene: TRBJ1-5; v_gene: TRBV6-5; CDR3aa: CASSSTGTGYNQPQHF
j_gene: TRBJ2-1; v_gene: TRBV5-1; CDR3aa: CASSLVSGSLYEQFF
j_gene: TRBJ1-4; v_gene: TRBV27; CDR3aa: CASSSPSISNEKLFF
j_gene: TRBJ1-1; v_gene: TRBV19; CDR3aa: CASSRVSTEAFF
j_gene: TRBJ2-1; v_gene: TRBV19; CDR3aa: CASASLTSGGYNEQFF
j_gene: TRBJ2-1; v_gene: TRBV11-3; CDR3aa: CASSFASGRPSYNEQFF
j_gene: TRBJ1-4; v_gene: TRBV2; CDR3aa: CASRRFSGATNEKLFF
j_gene: TRBJ2-5; v_gene: TRBV7-3; CDR3aa: CASSPGTGKETQYF
j_gene: TRBJ1-1; v_gene: TRBV2; CDR3aa: CASSEYGTGPTEAFF
j_gene: TRBJ2-6; v_gene: TRBV7-7; CDR3aa: CASSLLYQGQSSGANVLTF
j_gene: TRBJ2-5; v_gene: TRBV7-2; CDR3aa: CASSSGGLAGQETQYF
j_gene: TRBJ1-1; v_gene: TRBV2; CDR3aa: CASSGIANTEAFF
j_gene: TRBJ1-5; v_gene: TRBV7-2; CDR3aa: CASSLDPGQGANSNQPQHF
j_gene: TRBJ2-7; v_gene: TRBV10-3; CDR3aa: CATFGTAYEQYF
j_gene: TRBJ2-2; v_gene: TRBV6-1; CDR3aa: CASRGRQTGELFF
j_gene: TRBJ2-7; v_gene: TRBV6-5; CDR3aa: CASSYSSGETPYEQYF
j_gene: TRBJ2-7; v_gene: TRBV6-5; CDR3aa: CASSLGTGGYEQYF
j_gene: TRBJ2-1; v_gene: TRBV5-4; CDR3aa: CASSLAASSYNEQFF